Sequencing of this T cell receptor (beta chain) was carried out in a study of blood T cell repertoires in COVID-19. Method: immunoSEQ multiplex PCR; TCRdb's copy keeps in-frame clones and lacks some. This sample carries roughly 380,000 clones, about 92% of them seen once, and the ten largest clones take over 3.5%. The CDR3 sequence is 15 residues long. The ends were cut back, 4 bases at V and 4 bases at J, with 16 bases in the middle. Germline V CDR1 and CDR2: MNHNY, SVGAGI (reference sequence). Followed longitudinally, the Seattle patients had been enrolled during active infection. The sequence was collected from a woman aged 55 to 70 with COVID-19, enrolled during active disease. The rearrangement joins TRBV6-6 to TRBJ1-1; maybe TRBD1 (6 bases). The sequenced sample was peripheral blood. The CDR3 region is CASSSQGLVGTEAFF. In DNA, the CDR3 is TGTGCCAGCAGTTCCCAGGGGTTGGTGGGCACTGAAGCTTTCTTT.